These 32 T cell receptor beta chains share one sample of origin, sequenced in a study of blood T cell repertoires in COVID-19. Only in-frame clones appear in the TCRdb table, and some are missing; sequencing was by immunoSEQ multiplex PCR. The sample lists 200,000 to 250,000 clones; about 88% were seen once. What was sequenced was peripheral blood. These receptors were collected from a man aged 40-49 years with acute or convalescent COVID-19.

The gene calls are TRBV7-6 and TRBJ2-3; the match to TRBD2 covers 10 bases. V shed 0 bases and J 3 bases; nucleotides not matched to a gene: 6. The V gene's germline CDR1 is SGHVS and CDR2 FNYEAQ. The CDR3 has 17 amino acids. In DNA form, the CDR3 reads TGTGCCAGCAGCTTAGCGGCTAGCGGGGGAGGGACAGATACGCAGTATTTT. Encoded protein: CASSLAASGGGTDTQYF.

The rearrangement uses TRBV2 and TRBJ2-3; TRBD1 matches at 11 bases. CDR3 length equals 15 residues. J lost 2 bases, V lost 6 bases, and 4 bases had no gene match. Germline V gene sequence: CDR1 SNHLY, CDR2 FYNNEI. The CDR3, as DNA: TGTGCCAGCAGGCCGGGACAGGGGGACACAGATACGCAGTATTTT. Translated: CASRPGQGDTDTQYF.

The chain joins TRBV30 to TRBJ2-2; D is possibly TRBD1 (6 bases). The CDR3 runs to 15 residues. V gave up 4 bases and J gave up 3 bases, with 15 bases separating them. Germline loops: CDR1 GTSNPN, CDR2 SVGIG (reference sequence). Here the CDR3 reads CAWKWGLGDTGELFF. The CDR3 coding sequence is TGTGCCTGGAAGTGGGGGCTAGGCGACACCGGGGAGCTGTTTTTT.

This clone was seen once. V usage is TRBV6-5 and J usage is TRBJ1-2, with unresolved D. Germline lookup yields CDR1 MNHEY and CDR2 SVGAGI. Between the trimmed V and J ends, which lost 5 bases and 2 bases, there was a span of 15 bases. This CDR3 spans 15 amino acids. CDR3 sequence (DNA): TGTGCCAGCAGTCAAACCACGGGAACAAACTATGGCTACACCTTC. This sequence encodes CASSQTTGTNYGYTF.

The chain employs TRBV4-3 and TRBJ2-7, with D maybe TRBD1 (7 bases). The germline V and J ends were trimmed by 0 bases and 3 bases, with 9 bases remaining between them. Germline assignment: CDR1 LGHNA and CDR2 YSLEER. CDR3 size: 14 residues. For the CDR3, the DNA is TGCGCCAGCAGCCAAGACAGGGGGGACTACGAGCAGTACTTC. Its protein product is CASSQDRGDYEQYF.

Comment on this clone: The sample holds other DNA sequences that translate to the same CDR3. J is TRBJ1-5 and V is TRBV19; tentatively, D is TRBD1 (6 bases). Trimming removed 5 bases from V and 6 bases from J, with 11 bases in between. The CDR3 covers 13 residues. Per germline, CDR1 LNHDA and CDR2 SQIVND (reference sequence). CDR3 bases: TGTGCCAGTAGTCTACAGGGCGGTCAGCCCCAGCATTTT. It codes for CASSLQGGQPQHF. Together with reference TRBV19 and TRBJ1-5, the CDR3 gives the full variable domain: DGGITQSPKYLFRKEGQNVTLSCEQNLNHDAMYWYRQDPGQGLRLIYYSQIVNDFQKGDIAEGYSVSREKKESFPLTVTSAQKNPTAFYLCASSLQGGQPQHFGDGTRLSIL.

This chain uses TRBV5-1 with TRBJ2-7; a weak D match, TRBD1 (5 bases). The germline V gene encodes CDR1 SGHRS and CDR2 YFSETQ. CDR3 size: 14 residues. V dropped 0 bases and J dropped 3 bases, with 10 bases sitting between them. CDR3 region: CASSLAGQGYEQYF. For the CDR3, the DNA is TGCGCCAGCAGCTTGGCGGGTCAGGGCTACGAGCAGTACTTC. Full variable domain (rest looked up from reference TRBV5-1 and TRBJ2-7): KAGVTQTPRYLIKTRGQQVTLSCSPISGHRSVSWYQQTPGQGLQFLFEYFSETQRNKGNFPGRFSGRQFSNSRSEMNVSTLELGDSALYLCASSLAGQGYEQYFGPGTRLTVT.

This chain joins TRBV5-4 and TRBJ1-1, with TRBD1 matching over 7 bases. The CDR3 runs to 15 residues. V lost 4 bases, J lost 0 bases, and 6 bases stayed unmatched. Germline V CDR1 and CDR2: SGHNT, YYREEE (reference sequence). DNA for the CDR3: TGTGCCAGCAGCAGCCCGACAGGGATGAACACTGAAGCTTTCTTT. It codes for CASSSPTGMNTEAFF.

This chain connects TRBV19 to TRBJ2-6, with TRBD1 matching 7 bases. The CDR3 runs 16 residues. Germline V gene sequence: CDR1 LNHDA, CDR2 SQIVND (reference sequence). V was pared by 4 bases and J by 2 bases, with 5 bases of the junction left unmatched. CDR3 nucleotide sequence: TGTGCCAGTAGTACCTTACAGGGGACTGGGGCCAACGTCCTGACTTTC. Amino acid sequence: CASSTLQGTGANVLTF. Full variable domain (outside the CDR3, taken from reference TRBV19 and TRBJ2-6): DGGITQSPKYLFRKEGQNVTLSCEQNLNHDAMYWYRQDPGQGLRLIYYSQIVNDFQKGDIAEGYSVSREKKESFPLTVTSAQKNPTAFYLCASSTLQGTGANVLTFGAGSRLTVL.

The chain combines TRBV7-2 with TRBJ1-2, with D unclear. The CDR3 contains 13 residues. Trimming cost V 1 base and J 6 bases, with 9 bases left between them. Germline CDR1 reads SGHTA; CDR2 reads FQGNSA. In DNA, the CDR3 is TGTGCCAGCAGCTTAGACGGGAAGCATGGCTACACCTTC. It codes for CASSLDGKHGYTF.

CDR3 bases: TGTGCCAGCAGCTCACGCCGGGACAGGGGGAGCGATGAAAAACTGTTTTTT. Amino acids: CASSSRRDRGSDEKLFF. The genes are TRBV11-2 and TRBJ1-4, with TRBD1 matching over 11 bases. The CDR3 totals 17 residues. CDR1 is SGHAT and CDR2 is FQNNGV in the germline V gene. V was pared by 4 bases and J by 6 bases, with 10 bases of the junction left unmatched.

This chain connects TRBV12-3 or TRBV12-4 to TRBJ1-6, with no clear D. This CDR3 has 13 residues. V dropped 3 bases and J dropped 8 bases, with 8 bases sitting between them. Here the CDR3 DNA reads TGTGCCAGCAGTTTTAACGGGGATTCACCCCTCCACTTT. This codes for CASSFNGDSPLHF.

The V and J genes are TRBV20-1 and TRBJ2-7; maybe TRBD2 (6 bases). The CDR3 sequence is 11 residues long. Germline CDR1 is DFQATT and CDR2 is SNEGSKA (reference sequence). Trimming removed 6 bases at V and 3 bases at J, with 9 bases between. The CDR3 is CSAAGGYEQYF. The CDR3 DNA sequence: TGCAGTGCGGCCGGGGGCTACGAGCAGTACTTC.

The rearrangement uses TRBV5-4 and TRBJ1-2; 8 positions match TRBD1. The CDR3 loop spans 14 amino acids. With 3 bases clipped from V and 2 bases from J, the junction kept 3 bases outside the gene matches. Germline lookup yields CDR1 SGHNT and CDR2 YYREEE (reference sequence). CDR3 region: CASSYRTGNYGYTF. DNA of the CDR3: TGTGCCAGCAGCTACCGGACAGGGAACTATGGCTACACCTTC.

The CDR3 DNA reads as TGTGCCACCAGCAAAGAGGGAGGGTCCTCTGGGGCCAACGTCCTGACTTTC. It is translated as CATSKEGGSSGANVLTF. V is TRBV15 and J is TRBJ2-6; TRBD2 matches 7 bases. The germline CDR1 and CDR2 sequences are LNHNV and YYDKDF (reference sequence). The CDR3 spans 17 residues. J was trimmed by 0 bases and V by 4 bases; bases with no gene match: 6. Filled out from reference TRBV15 and TRBJ2-6, the complete variable domain reads DAMVIQNPRYQVTQFGKPVTLSCSQTLNHNVMYWYQQKSSQAPKLLFHYYDKDFNNEADTPDNFQSRRPNTSFCFLDIRSPGLGDTAMYLCATSKEGGSSGANVLTFGAGSRLTVL.

The rearrangement links TRBV28 to TRBJ2-7; TRBD1 agrees at 7 bases. V was clipped by 5 bases and J by 1 base; unmatched bases: 8. The CDR3 has 15 amino acids. Germline CDR1 MDHEN, CDR2 SYDVKM. The CDR3 DNA reads as TGTGCCAGCAGTCTACTGCCGGGACAGTCCTACGAGCAGTACTTC. This encodes CASSLLPGQSYEQYF. Drawing the rest from reference TRBV28 and TRBJ2-7, the complete variable domain is DVKVTQSSRYLVKRTGEKVFLECVQDMDHENMFWYRQDPGLGLRLIYFSYDVKMKEKGDIPEGYSVSREKKERFSLILESASTNQTSMYLCASSLLPGQSYEQYFGPGTRLTVT.

The rearrangement uses TRBV2 and TRBJ2-2; D gene uncertain. V gave up 2 bases and J gave up 3 bases, with 10 bases separating them. Germline V gives CDR1 SNHLY, CDR2 FYNNEI. This CDR3 has 15 residues. CDR3 sequence: CASSEMAADTGELFF. CDR3 in DNA: TGTGCCAGCAGTGAAATGGCCGCAGACACCGGGGAGCTGTTTTTT. Supplemented by reference TRBV2 and TRBJ2-2, the full variable domain reads EPEVTQTPSHQVTQMGQEVILRCVPISNHLYFYWYRQILGQKVEFLVSFYNNEISEKSEIFDDQFSVERPDGSNFTLKIRSTKLEDSAMYFCASSEMAADTGELFFGEGSRLTVL.

The chain carries TRBV24-1 and TRBJ2-1, with 11 bases identical to TRBD1. Trimming removed 8 bases from V and 7 bases from J; junction bases left unmatched: 9. The CDR3 runs 15 residues. Germline V gene sequence: CDR1 KGHDR, CDR2 SFDVKD. CDR3: CATTQGGQGVNEQFF. CDR3 DNA sequence: TGTGCCACCACCCAGGGGGGACAGGGGGTTAATGAGCAGTTCTTC.

The chain carries TRBV5-1 and TRBJ2-5; the match to TRBD2 covers 10 bases. V shed 8 bases, J shed 4 bases, and the junction held 11 bases outside the gene matches. The germline gives CDR1 SGHRS, CDR2 YFSETQ. The CDR3 totals 15 residues. In nucleotides, the CDR3 is TGCGCCAGTACTAGCGGGACGTATCAGGCAGAGACCCAGTACTTC. This encodes CASTSGTYQAETQYF.

J is TRBJ2-7 and V is TRBV5-1; D is perhaps TRBD1 (6 bases). Trimming shortened V by 1 base and J by 3 bases, and 11 bases separated the two germline ends. CDR1 and CDR2 (germline): SGHRS, YFSETQ. CDR3 length: 14 amino acids. CDR3 sequence: CASSLSQGIYEQYF. The CDR3, as DNA: TGCGCCAGCAGCTTGTCCCAGGGGATCTACGAGCAGTACTTC.

The V gene is TRBV27, the J gene TRBJ2-1, with 8 bases that match TRBD1. The germline V gene encodes CDR1 MNHEY and CDR2 SMNVEV (reference sequence). The J segment lost 4 bases and the V segment lost 5 bases, leaving 10 bases of the junction unmatched. CDR3 length equals 16 residues. CDR3 sequence (DNA): TGTGCCAGCAGTGGGATTGACAGGGGAAATTACAATGAGCAGTTCTTC. The encoded protein is CASSGIDRGNYNEQFF.

This clone was counted once. In DNA form, the CDR3 reads TGCAGTGCAACCGGGGGTGAAAAACTGTTTTTT. It is translated as CSATGGEKLFF. The chain combines TRBV20-1 with TRBJ1-4, with a tentative D call TRBD1 (5 bases). Per germline, CDR1 DFQATT and CDR2 SNEGSKA (reference sequence). This CDR3 is built from 11 residues. V was trimmed by 6 bases and J by 7 bases, leaving 9 bases between them.

The V gene is TRBV6-2 or TRBV6-3, the J gene TRBJ1-1; no definite D call. The germline V gene has CDR1 MNHEY and CDR2 SVGEGT. V was trimmed by 6 bases and J by 7 bases, leaving 21 bases between them. CDR3 length: 15 residues. The CDR3 coding sequence is TGTGCCAGCAGCCTAGTAGGAGTCGTCGGTATTGAAGCTTTCTTT. Encoded protein: CASSLVGVVGIEAFF.

This chain connects TRBV4-3 to TRBJ1-2, with D possibly matching TRBD1 (6 bases). V was clipped by 3 bases and J by 4 bases, with 15 bases between them. The CDR3 totals 15 residues. Germline CDR1 is LGHNA and CDR2 is YSLEER. CDR3: CASSQVPGGVYGYTF. The CDR3 DNA follows: TGCGCCAGCAGCCAGGTCCCGGGGGGCGTCTATGGCTACACCTTC.

V and J are TRBV12-3 or TRBV12-4 and TRBJ1-5; D is uncertain. V lost 7 bases to trimming and J lost 2 bases, with 9 bases between them. This CDR3 is built from 13 residues. CDR3 residues: CASTRHGNQPQHF. CDR3 nucleotides: TGTGCCAGCACCCGACACGGCAATCAGCCCCAGCATTTT.

This clone was found a few times. V is TRBV6-5 and J is TRBJ2-7; TRBD1 matches 12 bases. J was trimmed by 6 bases and V by 10 bases; bases with no gene match: 13. The CDR3 consists of 15 residues. Germline CDR1 is MNHEY and CDR2 is SVGAGI. The CDR3 spells CATTRTGTGGSEQYF. CDR3 DNA sequence: TGTGCCACAACTCGGACCGGGACAGGGGGCTCCGAGCAGTACTTC.

The J gene is TRBJ1-4, the V gene TRBV15; TRBD1 matches at 9 bases. Germline-derived CDR1 and CDR2 are LNHNV and YYDKDF (reference sequence). Trimming at V came to 7 bases and at J to 8 bases, leaving 8 bases not matched to a gene. This CDR3 region has 14 residues. The CDR3 bases are TGTGCCACCACCCCGACAGGGGGACGCGAAAAACTGTTTTTT. This codes for CATTPTGGREKLFF. The full variable domain, in which reference TRBV15 and TRBJ1-4 provide the parts outside the CDR3, is DAMVIQNPRYQVTQFGKPVTLSCSQTLNHNVMYWYQQKSSQAPKLLFHYYDKDFNNEADTPDNFQSRRPNTSFCFLDIRSPGLGDTAMYLCATTPTGGREKLFFGSGTQLSVL.

The gene calls are TRBV28 and TRBJ1-5, with 7 bases lining up with TRBD1. The CDR3 is 16 residues long. The V gene's germline CDR1 is MDHEN and CDR2 SYDVKM. The junction had 10 bases not matched to a gene; V was cut back by 5 bases and J by 3 bases. CDR3 coding DNA: TGTGCCAGCAGTCCGCCCGGGACAGCCAACAATCAGCCCCAGCATTTT. Translating gives CASSPPGTANNQPQHF.

The chain uses TRBV5-1 and TRBJ2-3; D not certain. Germline V gives CDR1 SGHRS, CDR2 YFSETQ. The V gene lost 5 bases and the J gene lost 1 base, with 17 bases spanning the gap. The CDR3 totals 16 residues. CDR3 loop: CASSSNGGRRTDTQYF. In nucleotides, the CDR3 is TGCGCCAGCAGTTCAAATGGCGGCCGGCGCACAGATACGCAGTATTTT.

The CDR3 DNA sequence: TGTGCCAGCAGCCCCACAGGGGGCTATGGCTACACCTTC. Translation gives CASSPTGGYGYTF. The chain uses TRBV7-2 and TRBJ1-2, with 8 bases aligning to TRBD1. The V gene end was trimmed by 5 bases and the J gene end by 4 bases; junction bases not matched to a gene: 3. The CDR3 loop spans 13 amino acids. The germline V gene has CDR1 SGHTA and CDR2 FQGNSA.

The chain carries TRBV3-1 (or the pseudogene TRBV3-2) and TRBJ2-5; D might be TRBD2 (6 bases). V was trimmed by 5 bases and J by 5 bases, leaving 12 bases between them. This CDR3 contains 13 residues. Germline CDR1 is LGHDT and CDR2 is YNNKEL (reference sequence). CDR3 protein: CASSGGKKETQYF. In DNA form, the CDR3 reads TGTGCCAGCAGCGGGGGGAAAAAGGAGACCCAGTACTTC.

A remark on this clone: The same CDR3 arises from other DNA sequences in this sample as well. This rearrangement joins TRBV6-1 to TRBJ1-2; D not certain. CDR1 and CDR2 (germline): MNHNS, SASEGT. The CDR3 spans 12 residues. V lost 3 bases and J 5 bases, leaving 7 bases between the germline ends. The CDR3 DNA reads TGTGCCAGCAGTGAGCCGGGTTATGGCTACACCTTC. Amino acid sequence: CASSEPGYGYTF.